Listed here is a single T cell receptor (beta chain). The antigen remains undetermined. These data come from a study of brain metastases from non-small cell lung cancer. Study-level points and caveats: T-cell infiltration was lower in brain metastases than primaries (P < 0.001). T-cell clones appeared expanded in about 64% of brain metastases relative to matched primary tumors.

The germline V and J ends were trimmed by 2 bases and 3 bases, with 14 bases remaining between them. The CDR3 has 15 amino acids. Germline V lookup: CDR1 MNHNS, CDR2 SASEGT. Clones were read by immunoSEQ multiplex PCR, and TCRdb kept only the in-frame ones, dropping some. Here the sample spans more than 7,500 clones, roughly 80% being singletons. This clonotype originated in a donor aged 40 or older with non-small cell lung cancer. The chain combines TRBV6-1 with TRBJ2-7; the D gene is possibly TRBD2 (7 bases). Sequenced: primary lung tumor tissue. The CDR3 bases are TGTGCCAGCAGTGAATTGGGGGGGGCGGGCTACGAGCAGTACTTC. Protein sequence: CASSELGGAGYEQYF.